This T cell receptor beta chain stems from a study of OX40 agonist ivuxolimab in advanced cancers. TCRdb keeps only in-frame clones here, not all; method: immunoSEQ multiplex PCR. The sample lists 60,000 or so clones; roughly 84% were seen once. The study sampled blood at baseline, cycle 4 day 1, and cycle 7 day 1. V was trimmed by 0 bases and J by 8 bases, leaving 8 bases between them. There are 13 residues in the CDR3. The germline CDR1 and CDR2 sequences are SGHTA and FQGNSA. The input for sequencing was CD4+ or CD8+ T cells sorted from blood, taken in a trial of the OX40 agonist ivuxolimab. The chain has TRBV7-2 and TRBJ1-5; no firm D call. The source of this sequence is an adult with an advanced solid tumor such as melanoma, head and neck, liver or kidney cancer. CDR3 loop: CASSLAVEKPQHF. CDR3 DNA: TGTGCCAGCAGCTTAGCGGTTGAGAAGCCCCAGCATTTT.